The rows below give T cell receptor beta chains drawn from one sample of a study of cytomegalovirus exposure and HLA in healthy donors. Measured with immunoSEQ multiplex PCR; TCRdb has only the in-frame clones, and not every one. The table records around 150,000 clones, 60% to 80% of them present only once. Sequenced input: PBMCs. The receptors here all came from a male donor in good health and CMV-seronegative. CDR3s include the opening cysteine and the closing phenylalanine or tryptophan. The D gene is left open where the match is weak. Size tells how often a clone was seen (once, few, many) or the class of an expanded clone, and some rows leave it out.

TGTGCCAGCAGCTTAGACAGGGAGGATGAGCAGTTCTTC,CASSLDREDEQFF,.,TRBJ2-1,TRBV11-3,.
TGTGCCAGCAGCCCTCCTCCAACGGGAGTAGGAGATACGCAGTATTTT,CASSPPPTGVGDTQYF,.,TRBJ2-3,TRBV5-4,.
TGTGCCAGCAGCTTAAACCCCAGGACAGGGGCGAATGGCTACACCTTC,CASSLNPRTGANGYTF,TRBD1,TRBJ1-2,TRBV7-3,.
TGTGCCAGCAGACGGACAGGGAATGAAAAACTGTTTTTT,CASRRTGNEKLFF,TRBD1,TRBJ1-4,TRBV2,.
TGTGCCAGCAGCTTAGACAGTGTGTCTGACGAGCAGTACTTC,CASSLDSVSDEQYF,.,TRBJ2-7,TRBV7-2,.
TGTGCCAGCAGCCCGGACGGACAGGCTGGATCCATATATTTT,CASSPDGQAGSIYF,TRBD1,TRBJ1-3,TRBV4-2,.
TGTGCCAGCAGCGTAGGTACAGGTCCCACAGATACGCAGTATTTT,CASSVGTGPTDTQYF,.,TRBJ2-3,TRBV9,.
TGCGCCAGCAGCCGGGACAGGGCTGAAAAACTGTTTTTT,CASSRDRAEKLFF,TRBD1,TRBJ1-4,TRBV5-1,.
TGTGCCAGCAGCAAAGAACGTTGGCGGCTACCCTACGAGCAGTACTTC,CASSKERWRLPYEQYF,.,TRBJ2-7,TRBV21-1,.
TGTGCCAGCAGCTTGGGCGGGAGGGCCCGTCCAGATACGCAGTATTTT,CASSLGGRARPDTQYF,TRBD2,TRBJ2-3,TRBV5-4,few
TGCGCCAGCAGCCGGACTAGCGGGAGCCTCATGTTGGGCTACGAGCAGTACTTC,CASSRTSGSLMLGYEQYF,TRBD2,TRBJ2-7,TRBV5-1,.
TGTGCCAGCAGTTCTTCAGCGGGAGAGGTGGGAAACATTCAGTACTTC,CASSSSAGEVGNIQYF,TRBD2,TRBJ2-4,TRBV27,.
TGTTCCAGCAGCTTCAATACAGGGGCGGCTTTCTTT,CSSSFNTGAAFF,TRBD1,TRBJ1-1,TRBV7-9,.
TGTGCCTGGGGGGACAGGGGGCGGACTGAAGCTTTCTTT,CAWGDRGRTEAFF,TRBD1,TRBJ1-1,TRBV30,.
TGTGCCAGCTCCTCGGGGAACACCGGGGAGCTGTTTTTT,CASSSGNTGELFF,.,TRBJ2-2,TRBV6-1,.
TGTGCCAGCAGCTTAGATTCAAGACAAGGCGGGAGAGGGGATACGCAGTATTTT,CASSLDSRQGGRGDTQYF,TRBD2,TRBJ2-3,TRBV11-2,.
TGTGCCAGCACCCCTGGGGGCGGTCAAGAGACCCAGTACTTC,CASTPGGGQETQYF,.,TRBJ2-5,TRBV2,.
TGTGCCAGAAGCCTTGCCCTCGGGCAGCCCCAGCATTTT,CARSLALGQPQHF,.,TRBJ1-5,TRBV5-3,.
TGTGCCAGCAGCAAAGGGCGGACAGGGCCCAGAGGAAATGAAAAACTGTTTTTT,CASSKGRTGPRGNEKLFF,.,TRBJ1-4,TRBV21-1,few
TGTGCCAGCAGTTTGGCTGGCGGGCTTTACGAGCAGTACTTC,CASSLAGGLYEQYF,.,TRBJ2-7,TRBV27,.
TGTGCCAGCAGCTTTGGCGGATCCTACGAGCAGTACTTC,CASSFGGSYEQYF,.,TRBJ2-7,TRBV7-9,.
TGCGCCAGCAGCTTCGTAGCGGGAGGATCTGGGGCCAACGTCCTGACTTTC,CASSFVAGGSGANVLTF,TRBD2,TRBJ2-6,TRBV5-1,once
TGTGCCAGCAGCAGTTCCGGCGGCGCCGGCTCCTACAATGAGCAGTTCTTC,CASSSSGGAGSYNEQFF,.,TRBJ2-1,TRBV21-1,.
TGTGCCAGCAGCGTAGGTGAGGGAGTCATGAACACTGAAGCTTTCTTT,CASSVGEGVMNTEAFF,.,TRBJ1-1,TRBV9,once
TGTGCCAGCAGCTTCGGGGGGGCTAGCACAGATACGCAGTATTTT,CASSFGGASTDTQYF,TRBD2,TRBJ2-3,TRBV27,.
TGTGCCAGTAGTAAAACAGGGAATAGCAATCAGCCCCAGCATTTT,CASSKTGNSNQPQHF,.,TRBJ1-5,TRBV19,few
TGTGCCAGCAGGATGGGACAGGGGGCTAAAGAGACCCAGTACTTC,CASRMGQGAKETQYF,TRBD1,TRBJ2-5,TRBV27,.
TGTGCCAGCAGTTACGGGCCGGGCGGGAACCCCTACGAGCAGTACTTC,CASSYGPGGNPYEQYF,.,TRBJ2-7,TRBV6-6,.
TGTGCCAGCCGCCTCACCCGTGAGGAGACCCAGTACTTC,CASRLTREETQYF,.,TRBJ2-5,TRBV2,.
TGCGCCAGCAGCCCGGGACAGGGGTATAATTCACCCCTCCACTTT,CASSPGQGYNSPLHF,TRBD1,TRBJ1-6,TRBV5-1,.
TGTGCCAGCACCCACATTAGGCAGGGGGCCGACGCCGGTTATGGCTACACCTTC,CASTHIRQGADAGYGYTF,TRBD1,TRBJ1-2,TRBV11-2,.
TGTGCCTGGAGTGTAACTAGCAGCTACAATGAGCAGTTCTTC,CAWSVTSSYNEQFF,.,TRBJ2-1,TRBV30,.
TGCAGCGTTATGCGAGGTCGCACAGATACGCAGTATTTT,CSVMRGRTDTQYF,.,TRBJ2-3,TRBV29-1,.
TGTGCCAGCAGTGCCTGGACAGGGGACGAGCAGTACTTC,CASSAWTGDEQYF,TRBD1,TRBJ2-7,TRBV25-1,.
TGTTCCAGCAGCCCTTACAGGGGGCGCGTCACTGAAGCTTTCTTT,CSSSPYRGRVTEAFF,TRBD1,TRBJ1-1,TRBV7-9,once
TGTGCCAGCAGTTGGACAGGGGCGAACAATGAGCAGTTCTTC,CASSWTGANNEQFF,TRBD1,TRBJ2-1,TRBV2,once
TGTGCCAGCAGCTGGGTGGACAGGGCCTACACCTTC,CASSWVDRAYTF,TRBD1,TRBJ1-2,TRBV5-8,.
TGTGCCAGCACTGACCCGGGTCTTAATGAAAAACTGTTTTTT,CASTDPGLNEKLFF,.,TRBJ1-4,TRBV6-6,few
TGTGCCAGCAGCTCACAGGGGGGAGTCCATTCACCCCTCCACTTT,CASSSQGGVHSPLHF,TRBD1,TRBJ1-6,TRBV7-9,.
TGTGCCACCCTAGGGGGTTACAATGAGCAGTTCTTC,CATLGGYNEQFF,.,TRBJ2-1,TRBV2,.
TGCGCCAGCACCCTCGGGGGCTCTGGGGCCAACGTCCTGACTTTC,CASTLGGSGANVLTF,.,TRBJ2-6,TRBV5-1,.
TGTGCCAGCAGCCCGGACAGGGGGCGAGGCTACACCTTC,CASSPDRGRGYTF,TRBD1,TRBJ1-2,TRBV14,.
TGTGCCAGCAGACGGGGAGGAAACACCATATATTTT,CASRRGGNTIYF,.,TRBJ1-3,TRBV7-9,.
TGTGCCAGCAGCCCCGGACAGGGGAACACTGAAGCTTTCTTT,CASSPGQGNTEAFF,TRBD1,TRBJ1-1,TRBV6-1,few
TGTGCCAGCAGCTTAAGACAGGGACCCTACAATGAGCAGTTCTTC,CASSLRQGPYNEQFF,TRBD1,TRBJ2-1,TRBV11-3,.